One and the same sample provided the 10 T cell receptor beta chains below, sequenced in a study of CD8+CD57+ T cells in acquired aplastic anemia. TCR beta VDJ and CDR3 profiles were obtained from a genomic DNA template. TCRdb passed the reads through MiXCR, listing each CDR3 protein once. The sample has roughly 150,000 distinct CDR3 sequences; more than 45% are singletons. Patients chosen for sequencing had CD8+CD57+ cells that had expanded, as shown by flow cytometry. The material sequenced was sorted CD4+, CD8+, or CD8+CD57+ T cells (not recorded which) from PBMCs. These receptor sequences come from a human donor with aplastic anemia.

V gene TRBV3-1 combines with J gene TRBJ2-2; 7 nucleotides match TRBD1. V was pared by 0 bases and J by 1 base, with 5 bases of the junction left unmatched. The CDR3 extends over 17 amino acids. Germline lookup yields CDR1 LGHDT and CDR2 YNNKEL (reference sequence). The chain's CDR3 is CASSQDPGTENTGELFF. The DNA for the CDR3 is TGTGCCAGCAGCCAAGACCCCGGGACAGAGAACACCGGGGAGCTGTTTTTT.

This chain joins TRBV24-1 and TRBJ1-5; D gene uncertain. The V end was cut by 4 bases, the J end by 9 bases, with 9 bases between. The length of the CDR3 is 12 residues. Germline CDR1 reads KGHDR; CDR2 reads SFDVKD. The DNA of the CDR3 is TGTGCCACCAGTGACGGGCATCGGCCCCAGCATTTT. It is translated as CATSDGHRPQHF.

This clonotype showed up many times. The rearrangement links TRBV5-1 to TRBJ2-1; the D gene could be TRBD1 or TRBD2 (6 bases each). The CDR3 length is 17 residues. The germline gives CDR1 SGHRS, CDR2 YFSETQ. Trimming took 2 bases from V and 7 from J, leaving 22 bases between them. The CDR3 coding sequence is TGCGCCAGCAGCTTTTTAGGGGGTGGGACTTCGGGGAATGAGCAGTTCTTC. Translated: CASSFLGGGTSGNEQFF.

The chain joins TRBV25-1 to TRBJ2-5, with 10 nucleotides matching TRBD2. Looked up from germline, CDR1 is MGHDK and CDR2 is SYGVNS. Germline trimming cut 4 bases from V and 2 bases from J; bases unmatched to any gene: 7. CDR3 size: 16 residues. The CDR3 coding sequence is TGTGCCAGCAGTGTTGGACTAGCGGAGAGTCAAGAGACCCAGTACTTC. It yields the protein CASSVGLAESQETQYF.

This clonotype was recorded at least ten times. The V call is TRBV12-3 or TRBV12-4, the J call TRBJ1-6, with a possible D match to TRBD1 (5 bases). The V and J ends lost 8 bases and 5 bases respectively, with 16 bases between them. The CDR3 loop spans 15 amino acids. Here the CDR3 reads CASRTQGGNNSPLHF. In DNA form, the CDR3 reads TGTGCCAGCCGCACTCAGGGAGGCAATAATTCACCCCTCCACTTT.

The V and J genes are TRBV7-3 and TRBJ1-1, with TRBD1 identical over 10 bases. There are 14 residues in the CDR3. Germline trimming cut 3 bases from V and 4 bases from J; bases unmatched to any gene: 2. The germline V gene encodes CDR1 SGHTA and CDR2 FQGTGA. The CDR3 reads CASSLGQGTTEAFF. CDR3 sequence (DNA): TGTGCCAGCAGCTTGGGACAGGGGACCACTGAAGCTTTCTTT.

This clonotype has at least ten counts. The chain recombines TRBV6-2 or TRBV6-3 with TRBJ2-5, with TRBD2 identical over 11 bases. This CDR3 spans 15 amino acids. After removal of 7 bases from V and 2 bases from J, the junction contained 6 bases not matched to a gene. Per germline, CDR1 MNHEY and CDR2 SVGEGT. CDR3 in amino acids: CASTAIAGGQETQYF. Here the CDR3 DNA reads TGTGCCAGCACCGCAATAGCGGGAGGGCAAGAGACCCAGTACTTC.

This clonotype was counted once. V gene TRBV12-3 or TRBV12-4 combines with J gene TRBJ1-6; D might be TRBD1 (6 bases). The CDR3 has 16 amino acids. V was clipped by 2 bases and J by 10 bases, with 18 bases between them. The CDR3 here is CASSLRGEGPGSPLHF. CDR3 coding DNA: TGTGCCAGCAGTTTAAGGGGGGAAGGGCCTGGGTCACCCCTCCACTTT.

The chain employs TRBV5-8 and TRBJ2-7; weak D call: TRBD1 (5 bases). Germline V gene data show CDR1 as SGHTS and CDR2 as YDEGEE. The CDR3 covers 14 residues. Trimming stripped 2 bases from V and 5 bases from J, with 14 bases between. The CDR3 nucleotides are TGTGCCAGCAGCTTCGGTCGGACACACAACGAGCAGTACTTC. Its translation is CASSFGRTHNEQYF.

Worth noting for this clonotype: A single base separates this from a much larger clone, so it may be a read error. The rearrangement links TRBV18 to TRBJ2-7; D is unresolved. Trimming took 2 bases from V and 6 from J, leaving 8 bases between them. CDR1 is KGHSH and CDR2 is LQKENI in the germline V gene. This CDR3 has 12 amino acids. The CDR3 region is CASSPAGSEQYV. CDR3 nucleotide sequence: TGTGCCAGCTCACCAGCAGGTTCCGAGCAGTACGTC.